This T cell receptor (beta chain) came from a study of T cell responses to AZD1222 COVID-19 vaccine. Study-wide points: Females outnumbered males among donors, who were mostly white British; clonal diversity was possibly underestimated.

On this clone: Its antigen is currently unknown.

V was clipped by 5 bases and J by 7 bases; unmatched bases: 9. Germline CDR1 and CDR2: MNHEY and SVGAGI. There are 15 residues in the CDR3. Only in-frame clones appear in the TCRdb table, and some are missing; sequencing was by immunoSEQ multiplex PCR. The sample carries approximately 160,000 clones, 90% recorded once. Sequencing was performed on peripheral blood, taken on day 0 of AZD1222 vaccination. The sequence was collected from an adult in good health. The rearrangement uses TRBV6-5 and TRBJ1-4; 8 bases line up with TRBD1. CDR3 protein: CASSTTGTGGEKLFF. DNA of the CDR3: TGTGCCAGCAGTACTACCGGGACAGGCGGTGAAAAACTGTTTTTT.